A selection of T cell receptor beta chains follows, all from one sample in a study of response to subunit inactivated influenza vaccine. TCRdb recomputed calls from the RT-PCR reads with MiXCR, one row per CDR3 protein. Among 540,000 or so distinct CDR3 sequences listed, 10% to 15% were seen once. Source: PBMCs from blood, taken roughly 47 days after vaccination. All receptors come from a man in his fifties who received an inactivated influenza vaccine. Both conserved end residues are part of each CDR3. A D gene is named only where the DNA matches it firmly. Clone size is shown for a subset of rows, as once, few, many or a class of expanded clone.

>.|TRBV28|.|TRBJ1-1
CASSFARVTEAFF
TGTGCCAGCAGTTTCGCGCGGGTCACTGAAGCTTTCTTT
>many|TRBV20-1|.|TRBJ1-2
CSARDFKGPVYGYTF
TGCAGTGCTAGAGATTTCAAGGGGCCGGTCTATGGCTACACCTTC
>many|TRBV10-1|.|TRBJ2-2
CASSESMAPGELFF
TGCGCCAGCAGTGAGTCAATGGCACCCGGGGAGCTGTTTTTT
>.|TRBV10-3|.|TRBJ2-5
CAISLGGRETQYF
TGTGCCATCAGCCTAGGGGGTAGGGAGACCCAGTACTTC
>.|TRBV6-1|.|TRBJ2-1
CASIPQGNRYTYNEQFF
TGTGCCAGCATTCCGCAGGGGAATAGATATACCTACAATGAGCAGTTCTTC
>.|TRBV29-1|TRBD1|TRBJ1-1
CSTSQGARTEAFF
TGCAGCACCTCCCAGGGGGCGAGGACTGAAGCTTTCTTT
>few|TRBV27|.|TRBJ2-7
CASTNYRGGEQYF
TGTGCCAGCACCAATTACAGGGGAGGCGAGCAGTACTTC
>.|TRBV27|TRBD1|TRBJ2-7
CASSLYRGEQYF
TGTGCCAGCAGTTTATACAGGGGGGAGCAGTACTTC
>few|TRBV6-5|.|TRBJ1-5
CASSYIGFYSNQPQHF
TGTGCCAGCAGTTATATAGGGTTTTATTCCAATCAGCCCCAGCATTTT
>few|TRBV20-1|TRBD1|TRBJ2-7
CSANGQGFYEQYF
TGCAGTGCTAATGGACAGGGATTCTACGAGCAGTACTTC
>.|TRBV6-1|.|TRBJ2-3
CASGGEVGVDTQYF
TGTGCCAGCGGAGGAGAGGTCGGGGTAGATACGCAGTATTTT
>once|TRBV5-1|TRBD2|TRBJ2-7
CASSLVSALAGQRREQYF
TGCGCCAGCAGCTTGGTTTCCGCACTAGCGGGCCAGAGGAGAGAGCAGTACTTC
>few|TRBV29-1|TRBD2|TRBJ2-5
CSGGGAGKETQYF
TGCAGCGGAGGAGGAGCGGGGAAAGAGACCCAGTACTTC
>few|TRBV29-1|.|TRBJ2-7
CSVEVGGRGEQYF
TGCAGCGTTGAAGTGGGGGGACGAGGCGAGCAGTACTTC
>few|TRBV18|.|TRBJ1-1
CASSPPGRGNTEAFF
TGTGCCAGCTCACCACCTGGCAGGGGGAACACTGAAGCTTTCTTT
>few|TRBV6-5|.|TRBJ1-6
CASRGRNSPLHF
TGTGCCAGCAGGGGCAGAAATTCACCCCTCCACTTT
>.|TRBV6-2/TRBV6-3|.|TRBJ2-3
CASSYPTDTQYF
TGTGCCAGCAGTTATCCCACAGATACGCAGTATTTT
>.|TRBV6-1|.|TRBJ2-2
CASRPPGNTGELFF
TGTGCCAGCCGCCCCCCGGGGAACACCGGGGAGCTGTTTTTT